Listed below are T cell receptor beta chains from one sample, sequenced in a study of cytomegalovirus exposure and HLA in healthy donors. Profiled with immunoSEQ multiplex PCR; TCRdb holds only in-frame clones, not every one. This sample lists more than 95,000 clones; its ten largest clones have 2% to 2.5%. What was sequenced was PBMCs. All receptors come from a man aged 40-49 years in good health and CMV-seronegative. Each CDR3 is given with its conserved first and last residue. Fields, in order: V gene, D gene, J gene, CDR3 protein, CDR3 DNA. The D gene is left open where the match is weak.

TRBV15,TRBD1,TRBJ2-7,CATSYLLPGQGATYEQYF,TGTGCCACCAGCTACCTGCTCCCGGGACAGGGGGCGACCTACGAGCAGTACTTC
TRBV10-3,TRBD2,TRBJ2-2,CAISESLAGDTGELFF,TGTGCCATCAGTGAATCTCTAGCGGGAGACACCGGGGAGCTGTTTTTT
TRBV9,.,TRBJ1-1,CASSPWRQNTEAFF,TGTGCCAGCAGCCCCTGGCGGCAGAACACTGAAGCTTTCTTT
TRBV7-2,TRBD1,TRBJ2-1,CASSLRGTAPYNEQFF,TGTGCCAGCAGCTTAAGGGGGACAGCCCCCTACAATGAGCAGTTCTTC
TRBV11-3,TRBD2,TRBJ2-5,CASSYGAAGGYQETQYF,TGTGCCAGCAGCTACGGGGCGGCGGGGGGGTACCAAGAGACCCAGTACTTC
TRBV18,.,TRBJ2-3,CASSQGQITDTQYF,TGTGCCAGCTCCCAAGGACAGATCACAGATACGCAGTATTTT
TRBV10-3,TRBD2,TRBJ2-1,CAAGGYNEQFF,TGTGCTGCGGGGGGCTACAATGAGCAGTTCTTC
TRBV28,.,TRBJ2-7,CASSTPPGQPYEQYF,TGTGCCAGCAGTACCCCACCGGGACAACCCTACGAGCAGTACTTC
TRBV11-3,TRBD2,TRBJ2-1,CASSLVRGGSGNEQFF,TGTGCCAGCAGCTTAGTACGTGGCGGGAGCGGGAATGAGCAGTTCTTC
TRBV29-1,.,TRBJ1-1,CSAGWWGNTEAFF,TGCAGCGCCGGATGGTGGGGCAACACTGAAGCTTTCTTT
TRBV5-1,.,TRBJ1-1,CASSRQGDTEAFF,TGCGCCAGCAGCAGGCAGGGTGACACTGAAGCTTTCTTT
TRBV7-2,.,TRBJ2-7,CASSLRGTYEQYF,TGTGCCAGCAGCTTACGCGGTACCTACGAGCAGTACTTC
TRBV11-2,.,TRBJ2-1,CASSPLYLQAYNEQFF,TGTGCCAGCAGCCCGTTGTATCTTCAGGCCTACAATGAGCAGTTCTTC
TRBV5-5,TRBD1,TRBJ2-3,CASSRDRGGTDTQYF,TGTGCCAGCAGCCGTGACAGGGGTGGGACAGATACGCAGTATTTT
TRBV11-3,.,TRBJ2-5,CASSLRTTGAETQYF,TGTGCCAGCAGCTTAAGGACGACGGGAGCTGAGACCCAGTACTTC
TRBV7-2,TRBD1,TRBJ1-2,CASSLAFGQVVSYGYTF,TGTGCCAGCAGCTTAGCGTTTGGACAGGTCGTCTCCTATGGCTACACCTTC
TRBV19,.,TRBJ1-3,CASIGGGNTIYF,TGTGCCAGTATTGGGGGCGGAAACACCATATATTTT
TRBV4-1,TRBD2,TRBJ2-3,CASSPYLSGRGVDTQYF,TGCGCCAGCAGCCCCTATCTTAGCGGGAGGGGGGTAGATACGCAGTATTTT